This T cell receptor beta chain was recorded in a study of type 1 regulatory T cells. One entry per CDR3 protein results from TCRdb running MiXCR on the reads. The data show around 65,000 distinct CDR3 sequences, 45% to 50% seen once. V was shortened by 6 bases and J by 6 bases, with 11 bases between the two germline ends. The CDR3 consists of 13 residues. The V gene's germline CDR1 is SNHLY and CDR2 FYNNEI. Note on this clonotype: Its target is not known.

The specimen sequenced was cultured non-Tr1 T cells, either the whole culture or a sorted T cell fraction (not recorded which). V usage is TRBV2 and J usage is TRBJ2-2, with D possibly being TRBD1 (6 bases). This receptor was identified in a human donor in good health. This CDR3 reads CASRDSWAGELFF. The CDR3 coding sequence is TGTGCCAGCAGGGACAGTTGGGCCGGGGAGCTGTTTTTT.